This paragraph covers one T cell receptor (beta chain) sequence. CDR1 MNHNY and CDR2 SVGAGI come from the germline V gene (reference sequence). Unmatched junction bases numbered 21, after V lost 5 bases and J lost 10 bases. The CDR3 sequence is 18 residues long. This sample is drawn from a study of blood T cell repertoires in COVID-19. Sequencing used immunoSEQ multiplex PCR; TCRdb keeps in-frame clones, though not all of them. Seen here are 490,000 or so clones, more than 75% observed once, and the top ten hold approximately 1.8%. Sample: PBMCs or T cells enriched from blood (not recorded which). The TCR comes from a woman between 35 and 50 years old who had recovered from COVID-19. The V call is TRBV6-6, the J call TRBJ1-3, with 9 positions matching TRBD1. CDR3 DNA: TGTGCCAGCAGTCCGGGGACAGGGTTCACTTTTGGGCTTGATACCATATATTTT. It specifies CASSPGTGFTFGLDTIYF.